This T cell receptor beta chain was sequenced in a study of blood T cell repertoires in COVID-19. Study background: Collection of acute and convalescent COVID-19 samples took place in the United States, Italy and Spain.

Original processing methods: Cell counts per sample came from amplifying reference gene primers. Generated by immunoSEQ multiplex PCR, the TCRdb table keeps only in-frame clones and is missing some. D and trimming come from the DNA, and the V and J calls and clone size come from that table. This table holds approximately 210,000 clones, 70% to 90% found once. The J segment lost 2 bases and the V segment lost 8 bases, leaving 3 bases of the junction unmatched. This CDR3 contains 15 residues. Germline CDR1 is WSHSY and CDR2 is SAAADI. This TCR came from a man in his thirties or forties with acute COVID-19. This chain uses TRBV10-2 with TRBJ2-3, with 14 bases that match TRBD2. Sequenced: PBMCs or T cells enriched from blood (not recorded which). In DNA, the CDR3 is TGCGCCAGCGGGACTAGCGGGGGATTCACAGATACGCAGTATTTT. This sequence encodes CASGTSGGFTDTQYF.